Listed here are 4 T cell receptor beta chains from one sample, sequenced in a study of shared clonotypes between healthy human individuals. Method: immunoSEQ multiplex PCR; TCRdb's copy keeps in-frame clones and lacks some. The sample has a few million clones; 85% to 95% are singletons. Sequenced input: naive CD4+ T cells sorted from blood. Regarding subset: CD45RA+ positively selected. Receptors were obtained from a young man in good health.

The CDR3 is CASSLLLGGDSPLHF. The CDR3, as DNA: TGTGCCAGCAGCTTGTTACTCGGGGGCGATTCACCCCTCCACTTT. J is TRBJ1-6 and V is TRBV7-8, with D possibly TRBD1 on 6 matching bases. This CDR3 has 15 residues. V lost 3 bases and J 8 bases, leaving 14 bases between the germline ends. Per germline, CDR1 SGHVS and CDR2 FQNEAQ.

The gene calls are TRBV9 and TRBJ2-5; D is perhaps TRBD2 (7 bases). Looked up from germline, CDR1 is SGDLS and CDR2 is YYNGEE. This CDR3 is 15 amino acids long. Trimming removed 0 bases from V and 7 bases from J, with 16 bases in between. The CDR3 DNA is TGTGCCAGCAGCGTAGAGGGCAGGGGAGGGGGGACCCAGTACTTC. This codes for CASSVEGRGGGTQYF.

The table lists this clone with a count of one. The chain links TRBV6-5 to TRBJ2-4, with 9 nucleotides matching TRBD1. In germline, CDR1 is MNHEY, CDR2 SVGAGI. The CDR3 sequence is 15 residues long. J lost 7 bases, V lost 0 bases, and 4 bases had no gene match. Here the CDR3 reads CASSYSRTGVNIQYF. In nucleotides, the CDR3 is TGTGCCAGCAGTTACTCTAGGACAGGGGTGAACATTCAGTACTTC.

Concerning this clone: Other DNA sequences in this specimen translate into the identical CDR3. This sequence joins TRBV6-1 and TRBJ2-7; D ambiguous. The CDR3 sequence is 12 residues long. The germline gives CDR1 MNHNS, CDR2 SASEGT. The V and J ends lost 4 bases and 3 bases respectively, with 7 bases between them. The CDR3 region is CASSVSFYEQYF. The CDR3 coding sequence is TGTGCCAGCAGTGTCAGTTTCTACGAGCAGTACTTC.